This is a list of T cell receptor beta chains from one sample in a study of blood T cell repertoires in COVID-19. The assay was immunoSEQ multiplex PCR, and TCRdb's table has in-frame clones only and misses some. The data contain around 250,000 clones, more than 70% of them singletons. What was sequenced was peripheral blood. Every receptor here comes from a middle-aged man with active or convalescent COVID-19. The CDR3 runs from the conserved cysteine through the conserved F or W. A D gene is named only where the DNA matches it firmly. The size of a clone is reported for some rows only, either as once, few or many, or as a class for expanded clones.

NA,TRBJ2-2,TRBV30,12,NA,TGTGCCTGGAGTACCCGGACCGGGGAGCTGTTTTTT,CAWSTRTGELFF
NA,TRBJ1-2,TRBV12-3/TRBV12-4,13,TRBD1,TGTGCCAGCAGTCTAACAGGGGGCTATGGCTACACCTTC,CASSLTGGYGYTF
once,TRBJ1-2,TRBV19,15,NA,TGTGCCAGTAGTATAGGGGGGAGGGGCTCGAATGGCTACACCTTC,CASSIGGRGSNGYTF
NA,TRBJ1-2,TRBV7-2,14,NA,TGTGCCGTCACAGGAGCCGCGGCTAACTATGGCTACACCTTC,CAVTGAAANYGYTF
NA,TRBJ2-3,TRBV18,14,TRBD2,TGTGCCAGCTCAGCGGGAGGTAGCACAGATACGCAGTATTTT,CASSAGGSTDTQYF
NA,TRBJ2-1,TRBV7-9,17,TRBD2,TGTGCCAGCAGCCCCCATACGACTAGCGGGGCGTACAATGAGCAGTTCTTC,CASSPHTTSGAYNEQFF
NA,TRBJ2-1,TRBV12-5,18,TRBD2,TGTGCTAGTGGCCATAGGGTGAGCGGGAGGATCTTCCGTAATGAGCAGTTCTTC,CASGHRVSGRIFRNEQFF
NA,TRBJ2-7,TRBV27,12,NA,TGTGCCAGCAGCCGTGTATCCTCCGAGCAGTACTTC,CASSRVSSEQYF
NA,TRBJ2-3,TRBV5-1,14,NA,TGCGCCAGCAACGACTTCTCTAGCACAGATACGCAGTATTTT,CASNDFSSTDTQYF
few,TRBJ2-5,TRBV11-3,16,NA,TGTGCCAGCAGCCCTAATATTGGAGGGATCCAAGAGACCCAGTACTTC,CASSPNIGGIQETQYF
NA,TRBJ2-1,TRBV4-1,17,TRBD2,TGCGCCAGCAGCCCGACACATTTAGCGGGAGCTGAGAATGAGCAGTTCTTC,CASSPTHLAGAENEQFF
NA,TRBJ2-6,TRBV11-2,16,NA,TGTGCCAGCAGCTTGAGGCCCAGCTCTGGGGCCAACGTCCTGACTTTC,CASSLRPSSGANVLTF
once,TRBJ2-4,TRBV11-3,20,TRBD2,TGTGCCAGCAGCCGTACGGTTGAGCGGGAGGGCCGAGGGGCCAAAAACATTCAGTACTTC,CASSRTVEREGRGAKNIQYF
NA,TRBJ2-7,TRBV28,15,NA,TGTGCCAGCAGTTTTCGGGGAGGTCCCTCCTACGAGCAGTACTTC,CASSFRGGPSYEQYF
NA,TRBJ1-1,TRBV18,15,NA,TGTGCCAGCTCACTAATTGCAGCGATGAACACTGAAGCTTTCTTT,CASSLIAAMNTEAFF
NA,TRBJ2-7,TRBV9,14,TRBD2,TGTGCCAGCAGCGTAGAACTAGCGGTAACCGAGCAGTACTTC,CASSVELAVTEQYF
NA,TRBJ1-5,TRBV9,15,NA,TGTGCCAGCAGCCCCCGAGGGGGTATGAATCAGCCCCAGCATTTT,CASSPRGGMNQPQHF
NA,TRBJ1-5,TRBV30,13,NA,TGTGCCTTCGGGGCAGGGAGGAATCAGCCCCAGCATTTT,CAFGAGRNQPQHF
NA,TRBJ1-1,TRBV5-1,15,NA,TGCGCCAGCAGCTTGTGGGGCGGTGAAGGCACTGAAGCTTTCTTT,CASSLWGGEGTEAFF
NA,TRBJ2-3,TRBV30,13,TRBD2,TGTGCCTGGAGTGTATCGGGAGGGTATACGCAGTATTTT,CAWSVSGGYTQYF
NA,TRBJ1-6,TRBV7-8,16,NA,TGTGCCAGCAGCTTAGACTCGGCAGGAAGTTATTCACCCCTCCACTTT,CASSLDSAGSYSPLHF
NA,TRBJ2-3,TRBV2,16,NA,TGTGCCAGCAGCTCGCCCGGGACTCCCCGCACAGATACGCAGTATTTT,CASSSPGTPRTDTQYF
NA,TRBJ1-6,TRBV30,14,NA,TGTGCCTGGAGTCGCACGGAGTATAATTCACCCCTCCACTTT,CAWSRTEYNSPLHF
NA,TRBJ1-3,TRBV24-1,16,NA,TGTGCCACCAGTGATGGCCCGGCAGGGACTGGAAACACCATATATTTT,CATSDGPAGTGNTIYF
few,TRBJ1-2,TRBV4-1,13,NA,TGCGCCAGCAGCTTCCGGGGGGGGAATGGCTACACCTTC,CASSFRGGNGYTF
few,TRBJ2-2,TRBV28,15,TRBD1,TGTGCCAGCAAACGGCAGGGGGCATCTACCGGGGAGCTGTTTTTT,CASKRQGASTGELFF
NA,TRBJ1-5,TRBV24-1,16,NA,TGTGCCACCAGTGAAAACGGGGGTCCGGGGGATCAGCCCCAGCATTTT,CATSENGGPGDQPQHF
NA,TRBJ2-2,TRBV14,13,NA,TGTGCCAGCAGCCAAGCCGGAGGGGAGGAGCTGTTTTTT,CASSQAGGEELFF
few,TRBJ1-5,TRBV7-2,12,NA,TGTGCCAGCAGCTCCGACTATCAGCCCCAGCATTTT,CASSSDYQPQHF
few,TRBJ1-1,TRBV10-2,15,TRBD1,TGCGCCAGCAGCCCCTTTAGACAGGGTGGGACTGAAGCTTTCTTT,CASSPFRQGGTEAFF
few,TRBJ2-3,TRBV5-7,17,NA,TGTGCCAGCAGCTTGGGAGGGGCTAGCGTTAGCACAGATACGCAGTATTTT,CASSLGGASVSTDTQYF
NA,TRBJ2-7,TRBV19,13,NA,TGTGCCAGTAGTATAAGTCCGGGATACGAGCAGTACTTC,CASSISPGYEQYF